This is a list of T cell receptor beta chains from one sample in a study of T cell changes during pregnancy in multiple sclerosis. Here immunoSEQ multiplex PCR was the method, and the copy in TCRdb shows in-frame clones only, minus some. The sample includes approximately 93,000 clones, under 95% of them seen just once. Sequencing was performed on peripheral blood, taken before pregnancy. These TCRs come from a female donor with multiple sclerosis, enrolled in a pregnancy study. The CDR3 runs from the conserved cysteine through the conserved F or W. A D gene is named only where the DNA matches it firmly. A row's size may be missing; if present it is once, few, many or a size class.

v_call: TRBV2
j_call: TRBJ2-1
clone_size: .
d_call: .
cdr3_aa: CASGTSPRNEQFF
cdr3_nt: TGTGCCAGCGGGACTTCCCCTAGGAATGAGCAGTTCTTC

v_call: TRBV11-2
j_call: TRBJ2-2
clone_size: .
d_call: TRBD1
cdr3_aa: CASSLWTGASAGELFF
cdr3_nt: TGTGCCAGCAGCTTGTGGACAGGGGCGTCAGCCGGGGAGCTGTTTTTT

v_call: TRBV28
j_call: TRBJ2-7
clone_size: .
d_call: .
cdr3_aa: CASSLGDSSYEQYF
cdr3_nt: TGTGCCAGCAGTTTGGGAGACTCTTCCTACGAGCAGTACTTC

v_call: TRBV28
j_call: TRBJ1-4
clone_size: once
d_call: .
cdr3_aa: CASSSSRGRAEDRKLFF
cdr3_nt: TGTGCCAGCAGTTCGTCCCGGGGCAGGGCGGAAGACAGGAAACTGTTTTTT

v_call: TRBV5-6
j_call: TRBJ2-5
clone_size: .
d_call: .
cdr3_aa: CASSPSFRRQETQYF
cdr3_nt: TGTGCCAGCAGCCCTTCTTTCCGTCGCCAAGAGACCCAGTACTTC

v_call: TRBV7-8
j_call: TRBJ2-3
clone_size: .
d_call: TRBD2
cdr3_aa: CASSLASGRADEDTQYF
cdr3_nt: TGTGCCAGCAGCTTAGCTAGCGGGAGGGCCGATGAGGATACGCAGTATTTT

v_call: TRBV7-2
j_call: TRBJ1-2
clone_size: once
d_call: TRBD1
cdr3_aa: CASSLDIPSKQGARGYTF
cdr3_nt: TGTGCCAGCAGCCTAGATATCCCCTCTAAACAGGGGGCGCGTGGCTACACCTTC

v_call: TRBV19
j_call: TRBJ1-1
clone_size: .
d_call: .
cdr3_aa: CASSPDIVLTEAFF
cdr3_nt: TGTGCCAGTAGTCCAGACATTGTCCTCACTGAAGCTTTCTTT

v_call: TRBV7-2
j_call: TRBJ2-7
clone_size: .
d_call: .
cdr3_aa: CASSPHKREQYF
cdr3_nt: TGTGCCAGCAGCCCCCACAAGAGGGAGCAGTACTTC

v_call: TRBV4-3
j_call: TRBJ2-1
clone_size: few
d_call: TRBD2
cdr3_aa: CASSQDGGGYNEQFF
cdr3_nt: TGCGCCAGCAGCCAAGACGGCGGGGGCTACAATGAGCAGTTCTTC

v_call: TRBV6-5
j_call: TRBJ2-7
clone_size: .
d_call: .
cdr3_aa: CASTSRAGAYEQYF
cdr3_nt: TGTGCCAGCACATCTAGGGCAGGGGCCTACGAGCAGTACTTC

v_call: TRBV5-1
j_call: TRBJ1-2
clone_size: .
d_call: TRBD1
cdr3_aa: CASSPGTGNYGYTF
cdr3_nt: TGCGCCAGCAGCCCGGGGACAGGGAACTATGGCTACACCTTC

v_call: TRBV2
j_call: TRBJ2-1
clone_size: .
d_call: TRBD2
cdr3_aa: CASSEVLAGGPRYKDEQFF
cdr3_nt: TGTGCCAGCAGCGAGGTTCTAGCGGGAGGGCCTAGATATAAGGATGAGCAGTTCTTC

v_call: TRBV27
j_call: TRBJ1-2
clone_size: few
d_call: .
cdr3_aa: CASSLSGVRGGGAPVGYTF
cdr3_nt: TGTGCCAGCAGTTTATCAGGGGTTCGTGGCGGGGGCGCCCCCGTTGGCTACACCTTC

v_call: TRBV27
j_call: TRBJ1-4
clone_size: .
d_call: .
cdr3_aa: CASSSRGGATNEKLFF
cdr3_nt: TGTGCCAGCAGTTCCAGGGGTGGTGCAACTAATGAAAAACTGTTTTTT

v_call: TRBV15
j_call: TRBJ2-5
clone_size: .
d_call: TRBD2
cdr3_aa: CATSRLAGEETQYF
cdr3_nt: TGTGCCACCAGCAGATTAGCGGGAGAAGAGACCCAGTACTTC

v_call: TRBV5-4
j_call: TRBJ2-7
clone_size: .
d_call: TRBD1
cdr3_aa: CASSYRDSPYEQYF
cdr3_nt: TGTGCCAGCAGCTACCGGGACAGCCCCTACGAGCAGTACTTC

v_call: TRBV5-8
j_call: TRBJ1-1
clone_size: .
d_call: .
cdr3_aa: CASRPGGNTEAFF
cdr3_nt: TGTGCCAGCAGGCCGGGGGGGAACACTGAAGCTTTCTTT

v_call: TRBV7-2
j_call: TRBJ1-1
clone_size: .
d_call: .
cdr3_aa: CASSTRGGPGTEAFF
cdr3_nt: TGTGCCAGCAGCACCCGCGGAGGGCCAGGGACTGAAGCTTTCTTT

v_call: TRBV4-2
j_call: TRBJ1-1
clone_size: .
d_call: .
cdr3_aa: CASSLESGLPNTEAFF
cdr3_nt: TGTGCCAGCAGCCTAGAGTCGGGACTCCCGAACACTGAAGCTTTCTTT

v_call: TRBV7-9
j_call: TRBJ1-5
clone_size: few
d_call: TRBD1
cdr3_aa: CASSSTGDNQPQHF
cdr3_nt: TGTGCCAGCAGCTCCACAGGGGACAATCAGCCCCAGCATTTT

v_call: TRBV27
j_call: TRBJ2-7
clone_size: .
d_call: TRBD1
cdr3_aa: CASRAGDRGNEQYF
cdr3_nt: TGTGCCAGCAGGGCTGGGGACAGGGGTAACGAGCAGTACTTC

v_call: TRBV30
j_call: TRBJ2-3
clone_size: .
d_call: TRBD2
cdr3_aa: CAWSLAGAVNTQYF
cdr3_nt: TGTGCCTGGAGCCTAGCGGGAGCGGTGAATACGCAGTATTTT